The 10 T cell receptor beta chains below come from one sample, sequenced in a study of CD8 T cells in ankylosing spondylitis. MiXCR, run by TCRdb on the 5' RACE reads, gives a single entry per CDR3 protein. The sample lists 200,000 to 300,000 distinct CDR3 sequences, approximately 9% seen once, with nearly 7% in the top ten. Sequences were obtained from blood, either unsorted or a sorted T cell fraction (not recorded which). These receptor sequences come from a male donor with ankylosing spondylitis or in good health (not recorded which).

This clonotype was detected many times. This chain connects TRBV20-1 to TRBJ1-2, with D hard to call. There are 16 residues in the CDR3. Trimming shortened V by 3 bases and J by 4 bases, and 21 bases separated the two germline ends. Germline loops: CDR1 DFQATT, CDR2 SNEGSKA (reference sequence). The CDR3 protein is CSASPGPLAIPYGYTF. The CDR3, as DNA: TGCAGTGCTAGCCCCGGGCCTCTCGCTATTCCCTATGGCTACACCTTC.

This chain links TRBV6-5 with TRBJ1-2, with 9 bases identical to TRBD1. CDR3 length: 16 amino acids. CDR1 MNHEY and CDR2 SVGAGI come from the germline V gene. V shed 5 bases and J 4 bases; nucleotides not matched to a gene: 11. As DNA, the CDR3 is TGTGCCAGCAGTCATACTCCGGGACAGGGCGTCTATGGCTACACCTTC. Translated, it gives CASSHTPGQGVYGYTF.

This clonotype was seen ten or more times. The chain has TRBV12-3 or TRBV12-4 and TRBJ2-7, with D perhaps TRBD1 (5 bases). This CDR3 has 15 amino acids. Trimming shortened V by 1 base and J by 3 bases, and 13 bases separated the two germline ends. Here the CDR3 reads CASSLGQPTRYEQYF. The CDR3 bases are TGTGCCAGCAGTTTAGGACAGCCTACACGCTACGAGCAGTACTTC.

The rearrangement uses TRBV3-1 and TRBJ2-1; TRBD1 aligns across 10 bases. V lost 2 bases to trimming and J lost 4 bases; unmatched junction nucleotides: 2. Germline CDR1 is LGHDT and CDR2 is YNNKEL (reference sequence). This CDR3 has 15 residues. In DNA form, the CDR3 reads TGTGCCAGCAGCCAAACGGGACAGGGGTACAATGAGCAGTTCTTC. Translating gives CASSQTGQGYNEQFF.

The chain recombines TRBV4-3 with TRBJ2-1; 10 bases are a match to TRBD2. After removal of 1 base from V and 8 bases from J, the junction contained 11 bases not matched to a gene. CDR1 and CDR2 from the germline V gene are LGHNA and YSLEER. The CDR3 contains 17 residues. The chain's CDR3 is CASSQGSSSGGVHEQFF. The DNA for the CDR3 is TGCGCCAGCAGCCAAGGGTCGTCCAGCGGGGGGGTCCATGAGCAGTTCTTC.

This clonotype was observed many times. The chain has TRBV3-1 and TRBJ2-3, with 7 bases identical to TRBD2. The CDR3 extends over 14 amino acids. Germline CDR1 reads LGHDT; CDR2 reads YNNKEL (reference sequence). Trimming took 5 bases from V and 5 from J; bases not matched to a gene: 7. CDR3 in DNA: TGTGCCAGCAGCTACCAGCGGGGCAGAGATACGCAGTATTTT. Its translation is CASSYQRGRDTQYF.

This chain links TRBV27 with TRBJ2-7, with 8 bases aligning to TRBD2. After removal of 2 bases from V and 3 bases from J, the junction contained 3 bases not matched to a gene. Germline assignment: CDR1 MNHEY and CDR2 SMNVEV (reference sequence). The CDR3 runs to 14 residues. The chain's CDR3 is CASSLAGGGYEQYF. CDR3 coding DNA: TGTGCCAGCAGTTTAGCGGGGGGCGGCTACGAGCAGTACTTC.

There are a few counts of this clonotype. The rearrangement joins TRBV20-1 to TRBJ2-5; D may be TRBD1 (6 bases). CDR1 is DFQATT, CDR2 SNEGSKA, per germline (reference sequence). CDR3 length equals 14 residues. V was trimmed by 5 bases and J by 2 bases, leaving 15 bases between them. CDR3 in amino acids: CSAPGTPAQETQYF. The CDR3 DNA reads TGCAGTGCTCCCGGGACACCGGCTCAAGAGACCCAGTACTTC.

The chain recombines TRBV7-3 with TRBJ2-1; 13 nucleotides match TRBD2. Germline V CDR1 and CDR2: SGHTA, FQGTGA. The CDR3 runs 15 residues. Losses at the gene ends were 4 bases for V and 7 bases for J; bases not matched to a gene: 4. CDR3 amino acids: CASSSATSGRNEQFF. CDR3 nucleotide sequence: TGTGCCAGCAGCTCCGCGACTAGCGGGAGGAATGAGCAGTTCTTC.

This clonotype was recorded a few times. The chain carries TRBV7-9 and TRBJ2-4; D is perhaps TRBD2 (7 bases). The germline V and J ends were trimmed by 1 base and 7 bases, with 20 bases remaining between them. The CDR3 is 17 residues long. CDR1 and CDR2 (germline): SEHNR, FQNEAQ (reference sequence). Written as DNA, the CDR3 is TGTGCCAGCAGCTTAGAGGGAGGGGGGTTCCCGGGCAACATTCAGTACTTC. Residues: CASSLEGGGFPGNIQYF.